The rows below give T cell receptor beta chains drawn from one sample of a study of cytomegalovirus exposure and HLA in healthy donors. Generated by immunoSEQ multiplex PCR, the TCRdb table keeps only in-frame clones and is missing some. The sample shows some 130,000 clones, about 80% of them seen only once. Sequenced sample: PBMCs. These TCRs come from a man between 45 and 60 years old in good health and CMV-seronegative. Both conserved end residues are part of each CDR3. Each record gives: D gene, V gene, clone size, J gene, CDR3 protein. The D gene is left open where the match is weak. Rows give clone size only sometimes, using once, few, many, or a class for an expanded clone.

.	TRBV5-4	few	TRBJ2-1	CASSLQGEQFF
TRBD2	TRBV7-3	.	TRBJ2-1	CATSRAAGVGEQFF
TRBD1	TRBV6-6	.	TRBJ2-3	CASRGTGADTQYF
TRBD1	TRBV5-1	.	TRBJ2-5	CASTSGQGRETQYF
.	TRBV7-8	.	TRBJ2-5	CASSPRGGRIGETQYF
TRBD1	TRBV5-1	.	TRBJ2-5	CASSARGQAETQYF
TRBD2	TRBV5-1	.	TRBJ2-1	CASSTTSGNGNEQFF
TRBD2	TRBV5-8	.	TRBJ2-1	CASSLITSGRNEQFF
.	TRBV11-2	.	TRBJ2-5	CASSLEQGRGETQYF
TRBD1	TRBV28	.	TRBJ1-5	CASRRQGNAQPQHF
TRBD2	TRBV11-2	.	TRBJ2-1	CASSLARTRVNEQFF
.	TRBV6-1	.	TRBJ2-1	CASSAREDEQFF
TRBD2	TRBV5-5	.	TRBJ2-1	CASTTSGSVYNEQFF
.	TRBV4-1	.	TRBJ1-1	CASSQAGVGGNTEAFF
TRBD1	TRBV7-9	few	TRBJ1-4	CACTGTGGLANEKLFF
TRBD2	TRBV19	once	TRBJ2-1	CASSIVARGLVDEQFF
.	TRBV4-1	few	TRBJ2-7	CASSQEGALYEQYF
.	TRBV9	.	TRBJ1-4	CASNPWGQGGEKLFF